Described below is a single TCR beta chain sequence and its context. Germline V CDR1 and CDR2: MGHDK, SYGVNS. The CDR3 extends over 13 amino acids. V lost 6 bases and J lost 2, with 10 bases in between. The data belong to a study of Graves' ophthalmopathy and Graves' hyperthyroidism. RNA served as the template for amplifying TCR beta CDR3 regions. An opening RT-PCR round employed HTBI primers and preceded a second-round multiplex PCR. One entry per CDR3 protein, called by TCRdb with MiXCR from the multiplex PCR reads. The top ten clones hold 44% of a sample with about 740,000 distinct CDR3 sequences, roughly 40% of them seen once. Diagnosis relied on clinical symptoms, serum thyroxine, TRAb, thyroid ultrasound and orbital computed tomography.

Sequencing input: peripheral blood. This chain connects TRBV25-1 to TRBJ1-1, with no clear D. This sequence originates from an adult man with Graves' ophthalmopathy. The CDR3 DNA reads TGTGCCAGCAGGACCAGCGGAAACACTGAAGCTTTCTTT. It yields the protein CASRTSGNTEAFF.